This TCR beta chain was recorded in a study of CD8 T cells in ankylosing spondylitis. Making use of molecular barcodes, quantitative 5'-RACE generated TCR beta libraries. A single record per CDR3 protein comes from TCRdb applying MiXCR to the 5' RACE reads. The table has around 100,000 distinct CDR3 sequences, less than 25% seen once. This TCR was recovered from a male donor with ankylosing spondylitis. The specimen sequenced was synovial fluid, either unsorted or a sorted T cell fraction (not recorded which).

The CDR3 region has the DNA TGCGCCAGCAGCCAAGGTGCAGGCGACAACACTGAAGCTTTCTTT. Translated, it gives CASSQGAGDNTEAFF. The chain links TRBV5-1 to TRBJ1-1, with D unclear. The CDR3 consists of 15 residues. Per the germline V gene, CDR1 is SGHRS and CDR2 is YFSETQ. V lost 4 bases, J lost 2 bases, and 15 bases lay in between.